This TCR beta chain was observed in a study of blood T cell repertoires in COVID-19. Study summary: Samples of COVID-19 (acute and convalescent) were obtained from the United States, Italy and Spain. The cDNA or gDNA used as material had been derived from T cells, B-cell-depleted T cells, or PBMCs.

During active infection, Seattle patients enrolled and were then monitored through disease. Germline V gene sequence: CDR1 KGHDR, CDR2 SFDVKD. V shed 4 bases and J 5 bases; nucleotides not matched to a gene: 9. This CDR3 spans 16 amino acids. Details on this clone: At the DNA level, this CDR3 is encoded by other sequences in the same sample as well.

In the original analysis: Researchers report that nucleated cell counts were estimated from reference gene primer amplification. Sequencing was performed with immunoSEQ multiplex PCR; in TCRdb, only in-frame clones are kept and a portion is missing. The V and J calls and the clone size are those of that table, but D and trimming were determined from the DNA. In the table there are some 390,000 clones, 89% of which are singletons. Sequenced sample: peripheral blood. This receptor was identified in a woman aged 40 to 50 with COVID-19, enrolled during active disease. J is TRBJ2-5 and V is TRBV24-1; 10 positions match TRBD1. The CDR3 DNA sequence: TGTGCCACCAGTGACCTTCCGGGACAGGGGAAGGAGACCCAGTACTTC. Protein sequence: CATSDLPGQGKETQYF.